This T cell receptor (beta chain) was captured in a study of blood T cell repertoires in COVID-19. Losses at the gene ends were 5 bases for V and 3 bases for J; bases not matched to a gene: 11. The germline V gene encodes CDR1 MNHNY and CDR2 SVGAGI (reference sequence). This CDR3 has 18 residues. Repertoires were generated with immunoSEQ multiplex PCR, while TCRdb's copy carries only in-frame clones and drops some. The table has 250,000 or so clones, approximately 84% seen once. The sample was peripheral blood. The clonotype comes from a man aged 45 to 65 with acute or convalescent COVID-19. The chain joins TRBV6-6 to TRBJ2-3; 13 bases are a match to TRBD2. CDR3 region: CASSPTSGGAPGTDTQYF. The CDR3 coding sequence is TGTGCCAGCAGTCCAACTAGCGGGGGGGCCCCAGGGACAGATACGCAGTATTTT.